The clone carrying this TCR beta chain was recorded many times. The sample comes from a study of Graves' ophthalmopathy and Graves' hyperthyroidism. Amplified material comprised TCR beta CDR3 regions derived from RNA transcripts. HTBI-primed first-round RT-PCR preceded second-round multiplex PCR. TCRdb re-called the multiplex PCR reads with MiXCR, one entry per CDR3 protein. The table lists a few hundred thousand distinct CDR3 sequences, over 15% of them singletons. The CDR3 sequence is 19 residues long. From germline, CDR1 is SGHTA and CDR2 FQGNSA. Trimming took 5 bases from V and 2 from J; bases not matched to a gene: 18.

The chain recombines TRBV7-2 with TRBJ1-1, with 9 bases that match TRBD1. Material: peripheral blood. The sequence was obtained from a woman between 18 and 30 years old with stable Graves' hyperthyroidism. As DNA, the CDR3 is TGTGCCAGCAGCCTACAATTCCCACAGGGGGCGCGATTAAACACTGAAGCTTTCTTT. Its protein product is CASSLQFPQGARLNTEAFF.